This T cell receptor beta chain was recorded in a study of low-dose radiotherapy and immunotherapy resistance in tumors. The overall study: A total of 6.5 Gy was given to Cohort 1 as 0.5 Gy per fraction every 2 weeks. On an every-two-weeks schedule, patients received intravenous nivolumab 240 mg, along with ipilimumab 1 mg/kg every six weeks.

Sample time point: after trial treatment. As to treatment: LDRT plus nivolumab, ipilimumab, low-dose cyclophosphamide and aspirin (RACIN trial). Low-dose radiotherapy and low-dose cyclophosphamide, together with aspirin, ipilimumab and nivolumab, were given to donors. Primers used for first-strand cDNA, a TRAV- and TRBV-specific set, covered both alpha and beta chains. TCR amplification ran roughly 20 PCR cycles using constant-region and V-primer adapter primers. TCRdb reprocessed the reads via MiXCR and lists one record per CDR3 protein. The sample gives tens of thousands of distinct CDR3 sequences, less than 20% of which show up once; approximately 1.5% is in the top ten. The ends were cut back, 4 bases at V and 7 bases at J, with 15 bases in the middle. CDR1 SGDLS and CDR2 YYNGEE come from the germline V gene. The CDR3 consists of 14 residues.

This TCR was recovered from a male donor with prostate cancer. V and J are TRBV9 and TRBJ2-1; no definite D call. The sample in question was PBMCs, obtained after low-dose radiotherapy plus immunotherapy. CDR3 region: CASSPSLVGNEQFF. CDR3 nucleotide sequence: TGTGCCAGCAGCCCCTCGCTAGTTGGGAATGAGCAGTTCTTC.